One sample yielded the 26 T cell receptor beta chains listed below, sequenced in a study of blood T cell repertoires in COVID-19. Method: immunoSEQ multiplex PCR; TCRdb's copy keeps in-frame clones and lacks some. The sample gives 60,000 to 90,000 clones, around nine tenths of which show up once; 0.75% to 0.8% is in the top ten. The sequenced material came from peripheral blood. The receptors were gathered from a woman over 75 with acute or convalescent COVID-19.

V is TRBV3-1 (or the pseudogene TRBV3-2) and J is TRBJ1-4, with D possibly being TRBD1 (5 bases). This CDR3 comprises 15 residues. Looked up from germline, CDR1 is LGHDT and CDR2 is YNNKEL (reference sequence). V lost 5 bases and J lost 4, with 14 bases in between. Here the CDR3 reads CASSVRTRRNEKLFF. CDR3 DNA sequence: TGTGCCAGCAGCGTTCGGACAAGACGTAATGAAAAACTGTTTTTT.

The sample holds a few counts of this clone. This chain uses TRBV7-2 with TRBJ1-2; D is uncertain. The CDR3 covers 14 residues. CDR1 is SGHTA and CDR2 is FQGNSA in the germline V gene. Trimming cost V 3 bases and J 4 bases, with 12 bases left between them. The CDR3 protein is CASSLGVTGYGYTF. CDR3 nucleotides: TGTGCCAGCAGCTTGGGAGTGACGGGCTATGGCTACACCTTC.

The rearrangement joins TRBV9 to TRBJ2-1; 7 bases map to TRBD2. The germline gives CDR1 SGDLS, CDR2 YYNGEE. The CDR3 runs 16 residues. V gave up 0 bases and J gave up 2 bases; unmatched junction bases: 5. The CDR3 here is CASSVGSGRAYNEQFF. The CDR3 DNA reads TGTGCCAGCAGCGTAGGTTCGGGGAGGGCCTACAATGAGCAGTTCTTC.

The V call is TRBV7-2, the J call TRBJ2-5; perhaps TRBD1 as D (6 bases). V lost 0 bases and J 2 bases, leaving 10 bases between the germline ends. CDR3 length: 15 residues. Germline V CDR1 and CDR2: SGHTA, FQGNSA. The CDR3 loop reads CASSLATGSQETQYF. The DNA for the CDR3 is TGTGCCAGCAGCTTAGCGACAGGATCTCAAGAGACCCAGTACTTC.

This clone was seen more than once but under ten times. The chain employs TRBV18 and TRBJ1-6; TRBD1 agrees at 7 bases. Per the germline V gene, CDR1 is KGHSH and CDR2 is LQKENI. With 4 bases clipped from V and 0 bases from J, the junction kept 6 bases outside the gene matches. The CDR3 consists of 17 residues. CDR3 residues: CASSRDRARSYNSPLHF. CDR3 bases: TGTGCCAGCTCACGCGACAGGGCTCGCTCCTATAATTCACCCCTCCACTTT.

CDR3 nucleotides: TGTGCCAGCTCACCCGTCCAGGCCTCTGGAAACACCATATATTTT. Amino acid sequence: CASSPVQASGNTIYF. This chain connects TRBV18 to TRBJ1-3; D is uncertain. Trimming took off 3 bases at V and 0 bases at J, with 9 bases between the two ends. CDR3 length: 15 residues. Germline V gives CDR1 KGHSH, CDR2 LQKENI. The variable domain in full, completed from reference TRBV18 and TRBJ1-3, reads NAGVMQNPRHLVRRRGQEARLRCSPMKGHSHVYWYRQLPEEGLKFMVYLQKENIIDESGMPKERFSAEFPKEGPSILRIQQVVRGDSAAYFCASSPVQASGNTIYFGEGSWLTVV.

The chain combines TRBV7-9 with TRBJ1-3; tentative D call: TRBD1 (5 bases). The CDR3 consists of 15 residues. Germline CDR1 and CDR2: SEHNR and FQNEAQ (reference sequence). Between the trimmed V and J ends, which lost 1 base and 4 bases, there was a span of 11 bases. Written as DNA, the CDR3 is TGTGCCAGCAGCTTAGGGGGCTGGGCCGGAAACACCATATATTTT. It yields the protein CASSLGGWAGNTIYF.

V and J are TRBV2 and TRBJ2-1, with 8 bases lining up with TRBD2. Germline V gene lookup returns CDR1 SNHLY and CDR2 FYNNEI. This CDR3 region has 14 residues. After removal of 4 bases from V and 6 bases from J, the junction contained 5 bases not matched to a gene. CDR3 DNA: TGTGCCAGCAGTGCCAGGACTAGCCGCAATGAGCAGTTCTTC. Translated: CASSARTSRNEQFF.

This clone was recorded once. The chain couples TRBV7-2 to TRBJ2-3; perhaps TRBD2 as D (5 bases). In germline, CDR1 is SGHTA, CDR2 FQGNSA. The V end lost 7 bases, the J end lost 6 bases, and 14 bases lay between the germline ends. The length of the CDR3 is 13 residues. CDR3 sequence reads: CASNAGQRDTQYF. The CDR3 DNA reads TGTGCCAGCAACGCGGGCCAGAGGGATACGCAGTATTTT.

This chain links TRBV6-1 with TRBJ2-7; D might be TRBD2 (7 bases). V lost 4 bases to trimming and J lost 6 bases, with 22 bases between them. Germline assignment: CDR1 MNHNS and CDR2 SASEGT. The CDR3 runs to 16 residues. DNA for the CDR3: TGTGCCAGCAGTGGGGGGAGGGGGGCGCAACAGGGCGAGCAGTACTTC. Translated: CASSGGRGAQQGEQYF.

This clone was found once. J is TRBJ2-1 and V is TRBV12-5; 14 bases map to TRBD2. This CDR3 is built from 17 residues. The J segment lost 4 bases and the V segment lost 2 bases, leaving 4 bases of the junction unmatched. Germline V CDR1 and CDR2: LGHNT, FRNRAP. The CDR3 DNA reads TGTGCTAGTGGTTTGATGACTAGCGGGAGGGAGTACAATGAGCAGTTCTTC. Protein product: CASGLMTSGREYNEQFF.

The rearrangement joins TRBV7-2 to TRBJ1-1, with a tentative D call TRBD1 (5 bases). The germline V and J ends were trimmed by 5 bases and 0 bases, with 10 bases remaining between them. This CDR3 comprises 14 residues. Germline CDR1 SGHTA, CDR2 FQGNSA. CDR3 in amino acids: CASSLWGVNTEAFF. The CDR3 DNA reads as TGTGCCAGCAGCCTATGGGGGGTGAACACTGAAGCTTTCTTT.

The CDR3 protein is CASSQDRVVTGELFF. CDR3 in DNA: TGTGCCAGCAGCCAAGATCGGGTAGTCACCGGGGAGCTGTTTTTT. The chain couples TRBV3-1 (or the pseudogene TRBV3-2) to TRBJ2-2, with D unclear. The CDR3 is 15 amino acids. With 0 bases removed from V and 4 bases from J, the gap between germline ends came to 9 bases. From germline, CDR1 is LGHDT and CDR2 YNNKEL (reference sequence).

V is TRBV7-9 and J is TRBJ2-1; 8 bases map to TRBD2. The germline CDR1 and CDR2 sequences are SEHNR and FQNEAQ (reference sequence). The CDR3 is 13 residues long. After removal of 8 bases from V and 4 bases from J, the junction contained 4 bases not matched to a gene. The CDR3 bases are TGTGCCAGCCGGCGGGGGGAGTACAATGAGCAGTTCTTC. This encodes CASRRGEYNEQFF.

The V gene is TRBV9, the J gene TRBJ1-3; no reliable D call. The V end was cut by 1 base, the J end by 3 bases, with 14 bases between. The CDR3 is 16 residues long. Germline V gives CDR1 SGDLS, CDR2 YYNGEE. CDR3 amino acids: CASSVTATTYGNTIYF. The DNA of the CDR3 is TGTGCCAGCAGCGTAACCGCCACGACATATGGAAACACCATATATTTT.

The chain has TRBV18 and TRBJ1-3; unclear D gene. CDR1 is KGHSH and CDR2 is LQKENI in the germline V gene. Between the trimmed V and J ends, which lost 3 bases and 1 base, there was a span of 13 bases. The CDR3 consists of 16 residues. The CDR3 region has the DNA TGTGCCAGCTCACCTGCCGTGGCGGAATCTGGAAACACCATATATTTT. Translated: CASSPAVAESGNTIYF. Looking up the rest from reference TRBV18 and TRBJ1-3 gives the full variable domain: NAGVMQNPRHLVRRRGQEARLRCSPMKGHSHVYWYRQLPEEGLKFMVYLQKENIIDESGMPKERFSAEFPKEGPSILRIQQVVRGDSAAYFCASSPAVAESGNTIYFGEGSWLTVV.

The chain is built from TRBV9 and TRBJ2-3; TRBD1 matches at 7 bases. J lost 7 bases, V lost 0 bases, and 8 bases had no gene match. Germline CDR1 reads SGDLS; CDR2 reads YYNGEE. The CDR3 covers 15 residues. Here the CDR3 reads CASSVDDRVGNTQYF. In DNA form, the CDR3 reads TGTGCCAGCAGCGTAGATGACAGGGTGGGGAATACGCAGTATTTT.

V usage is TRBV7-3 and J usage is TRBJ2-2, with 7 nucleotides matching TRBD2. The trim removed 8 bases at V and 0 bases at J, leaving 3 bases unmatched. CDR1 is SGHTA and CDR2 is FQGTGA in the germline V gene. The CDR3 is made up of 14 amino acids. The CDR3 coding sequence is TGTGCCAGCCGGAGCGGGGCGAACACCGGGGAGCTGTTTTTT. It is translated as CASRSGANTGELFF.

V and J are TRBV19 and TRBJ1-2; TRBD1 matches at 8 bases. The V gene end was trimmed by 8 bases and the J gene end by 1 base; junction bases not matched to a gene: 12. The CDR3 extends over 16 amino acids. The germline gives CDR1 LNHDA, CDR2 SQIVND (reference sequence). CDR3 residues: CASSRLTGVVNYGYTF. The CDR3 bases are TGTGCCAGTTCCCGATTGACAGGGGTAGTTAACTATGGCTACACCTTC.

This chain links TRBV27 with TRBJ2-7; TRBD2 aligns across 7 bases. This CDR3 contains 16 residues. Germline V gives CDR1 MNHEY, CDR2 SMNVEV (reference sequence). Losses at the gene ends were 3 bases for V and 0 bases for J; bases not matched to a gene: 8. The CDR3 region is CASSFTLAESSYEQYF. CDR3 DNA sequence: TGTGCCAGCAGTTTCACCCTAGCGGAGAGCTCCTACGAGCAGTACTTC.

This chain uses TRBV19 with TRBJ1-6; D is uncertain. This CDR3 region has 13 residues. Trimming stripped 6 bases from V and 3 bases from J, with 6 bases between. From germline, CDR1 is LNHDA and CDR2 SQIVND (reference sequence). The chain's CDR3 is CASRSVYNSPLHF. The CDR3 DNA sequence: TGTGCCAGTAGATCCGTCTATAATTCACCCCTCCACTTT. Variable domain in full (rest from reference TRBV19 and TRBJ1-6): DGGITQSPKYLFRKEGQNVTLSCEQNLNHDAMYWYRQDPGQGLRLIYYSQIVNDFQKGDIAEGYSVSREKKESFPLTVTSAQKNPTAFYLCASRSVYNSPLHFGNGTRLTVT.

The chain joins TRBV5-8 to TRBJ2-1; D is perhaps TRBD1 (6 bases). This CDR3 has 13 amino acids. V shed 5 bases and J shed 7 bases, with 13 bases lying between them. CDR1 SGHTS and CDR2 YDEGEE come from the germline V gene. CDR3 region: CASSFIQGNEQFF. The CDR3 region has the DNA TGTGCCAGCAGTTTTATACAGGGAAATGAGCAGTTCTTC.

The chain employs TRBV2 and TRBJ1-1, with a tentative D call TRBD1 (6 bases). With 5 bases removed from V and 7 bases from J, the gap between germline ends came to 8 bases. The germline V gene encodes CDR1 SNHLY and CDR2 FYNNEI. The CDR3 is made up of 11 amino acids. The CDR3 region is CASSMTGEAFF. In nucleotides, the CDR3 is TGTGCCAGCAGTATGACAGGTGAAGCTTTCTTT.

V gene TRBV9 combines with J gene TRBJ2-7, with 7 bases lining up with TRBD1. The CDR3 length is 14 residues. The junction had 7 bases not matched to a gene; V was cut back by 4 bases and J by 3 bases. Germline-derived CDR1 and CDR2 are SGDLS and YYNGEE. The CDR3 DNA is TGTGCCAGCAGCCAGGGGGACCCTGGCTACGAGCAGTACTTC. Translating it yields CASSQGDPGYEQYF.

The chain uses TRBV6-5 and TRBJ2-7, with 7 bases fitting TRBD2. This CDR3 comprises 15 residues. Germline trimming cut 5 bases from V and 6 bases from J; bases unmatched to any gene: 13. Germline V gene data show CDR1 as MNHEY and CDR2 as SVGAGI. The CDR3 reads CASSRLLRESSEQYF. The DNA of the CDR3 is TGTGCCAGCAGTCGCCTCTTGCGGGAGAGTAGCGAGCAGTACTTC.

CDR3 in amino acids: CASSVASSSDTQYF. The DNA of the CDR3 is TGTGCCAGCAGCGTAGCGTCCTCGTCGGATACGCAGTATTTT. V gene TRBV9 combines with J gene TRBJ2-3; no firm D call. Trimming took 0 bases from V and 6 from J, leaving 11 bases between them. The CDR3 loop spans 14 amino acids. Per the germline V gene, CDR1 is SGDLS and CDR2 is YYNGEE.